This paragraph reports one T cell receptor (beta chain). Antigen: not known. Noted treatment: roughly 10-day PBMC culture with coronavirus spike peptide pools or control peptides (ViraFEST assay). Sequencing of DNA taken from cultured CD4+ T cells relied on the Oncomine TCR Beta short-read assay. The source of extracted genomic DNA was cultured CD4+ T cells. TCRdb re-derived calls from the PCR reads in MiXCR, one entry per CDR3 protein. The data show roughly 26,000 distinct CDR3 sequences, roughly 40% seen once. This specimen belongs to a study of vaccination and CD4 T cells after COVID-19. CDR1 and CDR2 (germline): MNHEY, SVGAGI. The CDR3 is 14 residues long. V gave up 3 bases and J gave up 8 bases; unmatched junction bases: 5.

The V call is TRBV6-5, the J call TRBJ2-2, with 8 nucleotides matching TRBD2. The receptor was isolated from a human donor who had recovered from COVID-19. Sequenced sample: CD4+ T cells from blood, cultured in vitro. This CDR3 reads CASSYRAGVGELFF. CDR3 nucleotides: TGTGCCAGCAGTTATCGAGCGGGGGTGGGGGAGCTGTTTTTT.